These T cell receptor beta chains were read from a single sample in a study of blood T cell repertoires in COVID-19. Profiled with immunoSEQ multiplex PCR; TCRdb holds only in-frame clones, not every one. There are over 100,000 clones in the sample; 70% to 90% occur only once, and 9.9% lies in the top ten. The source material was peripheral blood. These receptors were obtained from a man in his forties with active or convalescent COVID-19. Both conserved end residues are part of each CDR3. A D gene is named only where the DNA matches it firmly. Clone size appears in some rows only: once, few, many, or a class for an expanded clone.

V	D	size	J	CDR3	DNA
TRBV5-1	.	.	TRBJ2-2	CASSLQDTGELFF	TGCGCCAGCAGCTTGCAGGACACCGGGGAGCTGTTTTTT
TRBV5-4	.	once	TRBJ2-6	CASSLAGSGANVLTF	TGTGCCAGCAGCTTGGCGGGCTCTGGGGCCAACGTCCTGACTTTC
TRBV18	.	.	TRBJ1-1	CASSPQGPNTEAFF	TGTGCCAGCTCACCACAGGGGCCGAACACTGAAGCTTTCTTT
TRBV4-1	.	.	TRBJ1-2	CASSQDLYYGYTF	TGCGCCAGCAGCCAAGATCTCTACTATGGCTACACCTTC
TRBV7-2	TRBD2	.	TRBJ2-4	CASSRGLAENIQYF	TGTGCCAGCAGCCGGGGACTAGCGGAAAACATTCAGTACTTC
TRBV25-1	TRBD1	.	TRBJ2-5	CASSGTGGRRETQYF	TGTGCCAGCAGTGGGACAGGGGGACGAAGAGAGACCCAGTACTTC
TRBV6-5	.	.	TRBJ1-1	CASKEGMDTEAFF	TGTGCCAGCAAAGAGGGTATGGACACTGAAGCTTTCTTT
TRBV6-2/TRBV6-3	TRBD2	once	TRBJ2-3	CASSYGLAERDTQYF	TGTGCCAGCAGTTACGGACTAGCGGAGAGAGATACGCAGTATTTT
TRBV7-2	TRBD1	.	TRBJ2-2	CASSGQGRTGELFF	TGTGCCAGCAGCGGACAGGGGCGCACCGGGGAGCTGTTTTTT
TRBV6-2/TRBV6-3	.	.	TRBJ2-5	CASSYQTDIETQYF	TGTGCCAGCAGTTACCAGACGGACATAGAGACCCAGTACTTC
TRBV7-7	TRBD1	once	TRBJ2-7	CASSLEGTGSEQYF	TGTGCTAGCAGCTTAGAGGGGACAGGGTCCGAGCAGTACTTC
TRBV5-1	.	once	TRBJ2-5	CASSLQETQYF	TGCGCCAGCAGCCTTCAAGAGACCCAGTACTTC
TRBV3-1/TRBV3-2	.	.	TRBJ1-1	CASSQWGGGGTEAFF	TGTGCCAGCAGCCAATGGGGAGGGGGGGGCACTGAAGCTTTCTTT
TRBV23-1	.	few	TRBJ2-3	CASSQSQNRTGTDTQYF	TGCGCCAGCAGTCAATCGCAGAATAGGACTGGCACAGATACGCAGTATTTT
TRBV6-2/TRBV6-3	.	.	TRBJ2-7	CASSPGLTYEQYF	TGTGCCAGCAGCCCCGGTCTAACCTACGAGCAGTACTTC
TRBV2	TRBD2	.	TRBJ2-3	CASSEWGAGGRDTQYF	TGTGCCAGCAGTGAATGGGGAGCGGGGGGTCGAGATACGCAGTATTTT
TRBV2	TRBD2	.	TRBJ2-5	CATVLAGGPALQETQYF	TGTGCCACCGTACTAGCGGGGGGGCCTGCGTTACAAGAGACCCAGTACTTC
TRBV10-1	TRBD2	few	TRBJ2-3	CASSDRGGTDTQYF	TGCGCCAGCAGTGACCGGGGGGGCACAGATACGCAGTATTTT
TRBV7-2	.	.	TRBJ2-7	CASSFGLYSYEQYF	TGTGCCAGCAGCTTTGGGCTTTACTCCTACGAGCAGTACTTC
TRBV30	.	few	TRBJ1-5	CAWSEPGLSQPQHF	TGTGCCTGGAGTGAACCCGGACTTTCCCAGCCCCAGCATTTT
TRBV27	TRBD1	.	TRBJ1-2	CASSLYPGQGYYGYTF	TGTGCCAGCAGTTTGTATCCGGGACAGGGCTACTATGGCTACACCTTC
TRBV5-4	.	.	TRBJ2-5	CASSLNREETQYF	TGTGCCAGCAGCTTGAACCGGGAAGAGACCCAGTACTTC
TRBV4-2	TRBD1	once	TRBJ1-2	CASSQEGTGGNYGYTF	TGTGCCAGCAGCCAAGAAGGGACAGGGGGGAACTATGGCTACACCTTC
TRBV6-6	.	.	TRBJ1-1	CASRTGIGPESEAFF	TGTGCCAGCAGGACCGGGATAGGGCCCGAGTCTGAAGCTTTCTTT
TRBV6-6	.	few	TRBJ1-6	CASSYGQGTRNSPLHF	TGTGCCAGCAGTTACGGGCAGGGGACGAGGAATTCACCCCTCCACTTT
TRBV6-5	.	.	TRBJ2-1	CATPSLGLYNEQFF	TGTGCCACCCCTTCGCTGGGACTTTACAATGAGCAGTTCTTC